This is a list of T cell receptor beta chains from one sample in a study of CD8+CD57+ T cells in acquired aplastic anemia. MiXCR, run by TCRdb on the reads, gives a single entry per CDR3 protein. Of about 160,000 distinct CDR3 sequences in the sample, about 48% were seen once. Input material: sorted CD4+, CD8+, or CD8+CD57+ T cells (not recorded which) from PBMCs. The receptors come from a human donor with aplastic anemia. Each CDR3 is given with its conserved first and last residue. The D gene is left open where the match is weak. The size entry is marked missing in some rows and otherwise reads once, few, many or a size class.

D gene	J gene	V gene	clone size	CDR3 DNA	CDR3 protein
-	TRBJ1-2	TRBV12-3/TRBV12-4	many	TGTGCCAGCAGTTTCGGGGAAAATGGCTACACCTTC	CASSFGENGYTF
-	TRBJ2-7	TRBV3-1	few	TGTGCCAGCAGCCCGCACCCGGTAACACCAGCATCCGTCGAGCAGTGCTTC	CASSPHPVTPASVEQCF
-	TRBJ2-7	TRBV7-9	many	TGTGCCAGCAGCGTAGGGGGGGGCATCGCTTTCTACGAGCAGTACTTC	CASSVGGGIAFYEQYF
TRBD1	TRBJ1-1	TRBV15	-	TGTGCCACCAGCGCAGAGTGGACAGGGCGAACTGAAGCTTTCTTT	CATSAEWTGRTEAFF
-	TRBJ2-2	TRBV5-1	-	TGCGCCAGCAGCTTGGCGGCAATACAGCGGGAGCTGTTTTTT	CASSLAAIQRELFF
TRBD1	TRBJ1-2	TRBV30	-	TGTGCCTGGACCCCAAACCCTCAGGGGGACTATGGCTACACCTTC	CAWTPNPQGDYGYTF
-	TRBJ2-5	TRBV7-8	-	TGTGCCAGCAGCTCCGAGCGGGCCCAGTACTTC	CASSSERAQYF
TRBD1	TRBJ2-7	TRBV12-3/TRBV12-4	-	TGTGCCAGCAGCGCCACGGACAGGGGGCAAGAGCAGTACTTC	CASSATDRGQEQYF
-	TRBJ2-1	TRBV29-1	many	TGCAGCGTTTACAGGGCCCCCAATTACAATGAGCAGTTCTTC	CSVYRAPNYNEQFF
-	TRBJ2-1	TRBV29-1	many	TGCAGCGTTGAGGTAGTTGAAGAAAGCTCCTACAATGAGCAGTTCTTC	CSVEVVEESSYNEQFF
-	TRBJ1-2	TRBV12-3/TRBV12-4	many	TGTGCCAGCAGCTTGGGACAAGTAAACTATGGCTACACCTTC	CASSLGQVNYGYTF
-	TRBJ2-7	TRBV7-8	-	TGTGCCAGCAGTTCCGACAGGCCTTACGAGCAGTACTTC	CASSSDRPYEQYF
TRBD2	TRBJ2-7	TRBV9	-	TGTGCCAGCAGCGGAGGTGGTCTAGCGGGGAGCGAGCAGTACTTC	CASSGGGLAGSEQYF
-	TRBJ2-5	TRBV7-3	-	TGTGCCAGCAGCTTAAGTCGGTTAGAGACCCAGTACTTC	CASSLSRLETQYF
TRBD2	TRBJ2-1	TRBV6-1	few	TGTGCCAGCAGTACTATAGCGGAGCGGGGCAATGAGCAGTTCTTC	CASSTIAERGNEQFF
TRBD1	TRBJ2-6	TRBV14	-	TGTGCCAGCAGCCAAGATTGGGGGACAGGGGCCCTCTCTGGGGCCAGCGTCCTGACTTTC	CASSQDWGTGALSGASVLTF
TRBD1	TRBJ1-6	TRBV2	-	TGTGCCAGCAGCCAAGACAGGGTCAGAAATTCACCCCTCCACTTT	CASSQDRVRNSPLHF
-	TRBJ1-6	TRBV2	-	TGTGCCAGCATCCCGGGCCTGAGTCGGTCACCCCTCCACTTT	CASIPGLSRSPLHF
-	TRBJ1-6	TRBV2	few	TGTGCCAGCACTAGGCAGGGTGATAATTCACCCCTCCACTTT	CASTRQGDNSPLHF
-	TRBJ2-5	TRBV9	-	TGTGCCAGCAGCGAGACGGCTAGGAAAGAGACCCAGTACTTC	CASSETARKETQYF
-	TRBJ1-6	TRBV24-1	once	TGTGCCACCAGTGAGGGCAACTATAATTCACCCCTCCACTTT	CATSEGNYNSPLHF
-	TRBJ1-1	TRBV19	-	TGTGCCAGCGCGCAGAGGAACACTGAAGCTTTCTTT	CASAQRNTEAFF